The 23 T cell receptor beta chains below all came from one sample that was sequenced in a study of shared clonotypes between healthy human individuals. Using immunoSEQ multiplex PCR, the repertoire was profiled, and TCRdb retains in-frame clones only, with some absent. This sample has millions of clones; around nine tenths occur once, and the top ten carry about 0.13%. Sequenced: naive CD4+ T cells sorted from blood. Described subset: CD45RA+ positively selected. Every receptor here comes from a young man in good health.

The CDR3 coding sequence is TGTGCCAGTAGCGAACAGGGGGCTGGAAACACCATATATTTT. It translates to CASSEQGAGNTIYF. V usage is TRBV19 and J usage is TRBJ1-3; the match to TRBD1 covers 8 bases. There are 14 residues in the CDR3. Germline V CDR1 and CDR2: LNHDA, SQIVND (reference sequence). After removal of 6 bases from V and 2 bases from J, the junction contained 3 bases not matched to a gene.

This chain connects TRBV21-1 to TRBJ2-2; TRBD2 is the table's D call, not checked against the DNA. TRBV21-1 is designated a pseudogene. There are 17 residues in the CDR3. The CDR3 reads CASSIWQGGVASGELFF. In DNA, the CDR3 is TGTGCCAGCAGCATATGGCAGGGAGGAGTGGCTAGCGGGGAGCTGTTTTTT.

This chain joins TRBV6-1 and TRBJ2-3, with 7 bases aligning to TRBD2. V lost 5 bases to trimming and J lost 3 bases; unmatched junction nucleotides: 5. The CDR3 sequence is 14 residues long. CDR1 is MNHNS, CDR2 SASEGT, per germline. The CDR3 spells CASSRRLATDTQYF. The DNA of the CDR3 is TGTGCCAGCAGTCGCAGACTAGCAACAGATACGCAGTATTTT.

The chain carries TRBV18 and TRBJ2-7, with 7 bases lining up with TRBD1. Germline values: CDR1 KGHSH, CDR2 LQKENI. V lost 2 bases to trimming and J lost 2 bases; unmatched junction nucleotides: 6. CDR3 length equals 15 residues. The DNA for the CDR3 is TGTGCCAGCTCACCAGAGACAGGGATAGCCTACGAGCAGTACTTC. Amino acid sequence: CASSPETGIAYEQYF.

The gene calls are TRBV10-2 and TRBJ1-1, with D possibly being TRBD1 (6 bases). CDR3 size: 13 residues. V dropped 7 bases and J dropped 5 bases, with 14 bases sitting between them. The germline V gene encodes CDR1 WSHSY and CDR2 SAAADI. CDR3 sequence: CASIQQGYTEAFF. The CDR3 DNA sequence: TGCGCCAGCATCCAACAGGGTTATACTGAAGCTTTCTTT.

The chain uses TRBV6-6 and TRBJ2-2; D unclear. Trimming took 0 bases from V and 2 from J, leaving 7 bases between them. The CDR3 has 15 residues. Looked up from germline, CDR1 is MNHNY and CDR2 is SVGAGI (reference sequence). CDR3 coding DNA: TGTGCCAGCAGTTACTCAGGTAGAAACACCGGGGAGCTGTTTTTT. Its protein product is CASSYSGRNTGELFF.

The V gene is TRBV7-2, the J gene TRBJ2-6; D may correspond to TRBD1 or TRBD2 (5 bases each). Germline V lookup: CDR1 SGHTA, CDR2 FQGNSA. V dropped 5 bases and J dropped 0 bases, with 8 bases sitting between them. CDR3 length: 15 residues. The CDR3 protein is CASSPGTSGANVLTF. The DNA for the CDR3 is TGTGCCAGCAGCCCCGGGACCTCTGGGGCCAACGTCCTGACTTTC.

The chain links TRBV2 to TRBJ2-5; maybe TRBD2 (7 bases). The germline V and J ends were trimmed by 7 bases and 2 bases, with 20 bases remaining between them. This CDR3 is built from 16 residues. Germline V gives CDR1 SNHLY, CDR2 FYNNEI. CDR3 loop: CASTRGWGRGQETQYF. Here the CDR3 DNA reads TGTGCCAGCACCCGGGGTTGGGGGAGGGGGCAAGAGACCCAGTACTTC.

Notes on this clone: This CDR3 is also generated by other DNA sequences in the sample. The CDR3 sequence: CASSLQGTDTQYF. As DNA, the CDR3 is TGCGCCAGCAGCCTCCAGGGCACAGATACGCAGTATTTT. This sequence joins TRBV5-1 and TRBJ2-3; D ambiguous. CDR3 length: 13 amino acids. V was trimmed by 4 bases and J by 1 base, leaving 7 bases between them. Germline CDR1 is SGHRS and CDR2 is YFSETQ.

The CDR3 spells CASSVGGRSGSYNEQFF. In DNA form, the CDR3 reads TGTGCCAGCAGCGTAGGAGGGAGGTCCGGCTCCTACAATGAGCAGTTCTTC. V usage is TRBV9 and J usage is TRBJ2-1, with D perhaps matching TRBD2 (6 bases). V lost 0 bases and J lost 0, with 13 bases in between. Per germline, CDR1 SGDLS and CDR2 YYNGEE. The CDR3 loop spans 17 amino acids.

The chain couples TRBV7-9 to TRBJ2-3, with a possible D match to TRBD1 (5 bases). V lost 1 base and J 0 bases, leaving 11 bases between the germline ends. The V gene's germline CDR1 is SEHNR and CDR2 FQNEAQ (reference sequence). The CDR3 length is 16 residues. CDR3 sequence (DNA): TGTGCCAGCAGCTTAGGCGACAGCCTAAGCACAGATACGCAGTATTTT. This encodes CASSLGDSLSTDTQYF.

V is TRBV9 and J is TRBJ2-1; TRBD2 might be the D (6 bases). The CDR3 spans 12 residues. Germline CDR1 is SGDLS and CDR2 is YYNGEE. V lost 4 bases to trimming and J lost 9 bases, with 11 bases between them. CDR3 nucleotides: TGTGCCAGCAGCTCGGGACTTCGTGAGCAGTTCTTC. Encoded protein: CASSSGLREQFF.

This clone has only one observation. The CDR3 DNA follows: TGTGCCAGCAGTGGCAGGAACACTGAAGCTTTCTTT. It codes for CASSGRNTEAFF. This chain uses TRBV6-1 with TRBJ1-1; D unresolved. Trimming pared 4 bases from V and 1 base from J, leaving 4 bases between. The CDR3 covers 12 residues. Germline assignment: CDR1 MNHNS and CDR2 SASEGT.

The chain's CDR3 is CASSRGGLGTDTQYF. CDR3 DNA sequence: TGTGCCAGCAGTCGGGGAGGGTTAGGCACAGATACGCAGTATTTT. The chain combines TRBV28 with TRBJ2-3, with TRBD2 matching 7 bases. V lost 5 bases, J lost 1 base, and 6 bases stayed unmatched. The length of the CDR3 is 15 residues. CDR1 and CDR2 from the germline V gene are MDHEN and SYDVKM. The full variable domain, completed using reference TRBV28 and TRBJ2-3, is DVKVTQSSRYLVKRTGEKVFLECVQDMDHENMFWYRQDPGLGLRLIYFSYDVKMKEKGDIPEGYSVSREKKERFSLILESASTNQTSMYLCASSRGGLGTDTQYFGPGTRLTVL.

The chain recombines TRBV6-6 with TRBJ1-4; D is uncertain. The V end lost 2 bases, the J end lost 0 bases, and 7 bases lay between the germline ends. This CDR3 spans 15 amino acids. CDR1 and CDR2 (germline): MNHNY, SVGAGI (reference sequence). The CDR3 is CASSYEQTTNEKLFF. In nucleotides, the CDR3 is TGTGCCAGCAGTTACGAACAGACAACTAATGAAAAACTGTTTTTT.

J is TRBJ2-7 and V is TRBV5-6; D not certain. CDR1 and CDR2 (germline): SGHDT, YYEEEE. The V and J ends lost 3 bases and 2 bases respectively, with 12 bases between them. The CDR3 covers 14 residues. The CDR3 nucleotides read TGTGCCAGCAGCTCGACTGACTCGGCCTACGAGCAGTACTTC. Translation gives CASSSTDSAYEQYF.

The chain is built from TRBV28 and TRBJ1-2; D remains unclear. The CDR3 loop spans 13 amino acids. Germline V CDR1 and CDR2: MDHEN, SYDVKM. Trimming pared 7 bases from V and 4 bases from J, leaving 13 bases between. The CDR3 sequence: CASTAGPIYGYTF. The CDR3, as DNA: TGTGCCAGCACGGCGGGTCCGATCTATGGCTACACCTTC.

The CDR3 DNA reads as TGTGCCAGCAGTGAAGAAGGGTACCAGCAGTACTTC. Its translation is CASSEEGYQQYF. This sequence joins TRBV2 and TRBJ2-7, with unresolved D. Between the trimmed V and J ends, which lost 1 base and 8 bases, there was a span of 9 bases. Looked up from germline, CDR1 is SNHLY and CDR2 is FYNNEI. This CDR3 comprises 12 residues.

V and J are TRBV6-5 and TRBJ1-2, with D possibly matching TRBD1 (6 bases). The ends were cut back, 6 bases at V and 8 bases at J, with 16 bases in the middle. CDR3 length: 13 residues. Germline V CDR1 and CDR2: MNHEY, SVGAGI. CDR3 loop: CASRQPGHPGYTF. In nucleotides, the CDR3 is TGTGCCAGCAGGCAACCGGGACACCCCGGCTACACCTTC.

The chain employs TRBV4-1 and TRBJ2-7, with unresolved D. Trimming took 0 bases from V and 2 from J, leaving 11 bases between them. Germline CDR1 MGHRA, CDR2 YSYEKL. The CDR3 runs 15 residues. The CDR3 loop is CASSQDEASPYEQYF. In DNA form, the CDR3 reads TGCGCCAGCAGCCAAGATGAGGCCAGTCCCTACGAGCAGTACTTC.

This chain uses TRBV30 with TRBJ1-2; 7 bases match TRBD1. The length of the CDR3 is 12 residues. V shed 7 bases and J 8 bases; nucleotides not matched to a gene: 10. CDR1 is GTSNPN and CDR2 is SVGIG in the germline V gene (reference sequence). In DNA form, the CDR3 reads TGTGCCTACGCAGACAGGGCATGGGGCTACACCTTC. As protein: CAYADRAWGYTF.

The rearrangement joins TRBV7-6 to TRBJ1-6; 7 nucleotides line up with TRBD1. The CDR3 has 15 residues. The germline gives CDR1 SGHVS, CDR2 FNYEAQ. The V and J ends lost 1 base and 8 bases, in that order; junction bases with no gene match: 5. DNA of the CDR3: TGTGCCAGCAGCTTAGGGGGACAGCTGGATTCACCCCTCCACTTT. This sequence encodes CASSLGGQLDSPLHF.

The chain joins TRBV10-3 to TRBJ1-4; maybe TRBD1 (5 bases). Per germline, CDR1 ENHRY and CDR2 SYGVKD. V dropped 4 bases and J dropped 8 bases, with 14 bases sitting between them. This CDR3 has 14 amino acids. CDR3 in amino acids: CAISGSGLREKLFF. The CDR3 bases are TGTGCCATCAGTGGGTCAGGGCTTCGGGAAAAACTGTTTTTT.